This record covers a single T cell receptor (beta chain). Its antigen is as yet unknown. The assay was immunoSEQ multiplex PCR, and TCRdb's table has in-frame clones only and misses some. The top ten clones hold over 3% of a sample with roughly 30,000 clones, 65% to 90% of them seen once. The entry originates in a study of tissue T cells after allogeneic stem cell transplantation. Study summary: Enrolled prospectively were adult allogeneic hematopoietic cell transplant recipients whose graft-versus-host disease was steroid-refractory.

Overall study results and limits: Tissue-detected TCR repertoire was only partly captured by blood and spleen T cells.

V dropped 6 bases and J dropped 3 bases, with 8 bases sitting between them. CDR1 WSHSY and CDR2 SAAADI come from the germline V gene. The CDR3 is 12 amino acids. The TCR originated in a woman between 18 and 55 years old who later had graft-versus-host disease after an allogeneic stem cell transplant. The J gene is TRBJ1-1, the V gene TRBV10-2; maybe TRBD1 (5 bases). Specimen: blood, collected before transplantation. CDR3 sequence: CASRGQDTEAFF. CDR3 nucleotides: TGCGCCAGCAGGGGGCAGGACACTGAAGCTTTCTTT.